These 16 T cell receptor beta chains were sequenced from one sample in a study of beta chain features in type 1 diabetes (dated by TCRdb to 2017 to 2018). Library prep was done by the immunoSEQ multiplex PCR assay. The entire amount of isolated RNA was reverse transcribed using the High Capacity cDNA Reverse Transcription Kit, so the sequenced TCRB transcripts were expressed ones. TCRdb's version of the immuneACCESS table is confined to in-frame rearrangements and falls short of the full clone set. An unresolved V gene accounts for under half of the shortfall where checked; the remainder is of unknown origin. The sample table records 900,000 or so clones; under 20% of these occur just once. The biggest ten clones account for around 0.02% of the sample. Sequenced material: naive CD4+ T cells from blood. The cell subset or site label on this specimen signifies: true naive CD4+ T cells. These receptors were taken from a woman between 18 and 29 years old in good health.

The chain has TRBV20-1 and TRBJ1-4; D ambiguous. The CDR3 is 11 residues long. V was clipped by 5 bases and J by 8 bases, with 9 bases between them. CDR1 is DFQATT, CDR2 SNEGSKA, per germline (reference sequence). The DNA of the CDR3 is TGCAGTGCTCTTCGAGACGAAAAACTGTTTTTT. Its translation: CSALRDEKLFF.

The chain employs TRBV28 and TRBJ2-1; D is perhaps TRBD1 or TRBD2 (6 bases each). Per germline, CDR1 MDHEN and CDR2 SYDVKM. The CDR3 extends over 16 amino acids. V was cut by 3 bases and J by 9 bases, with 21 bases left in between. CDR3 DNA sequence: TGTGCCAGCAGTTTGGTCGGGGGACACCTTTTAATTGAGCAGTTCTTC. Residues: CASSLVGGHLLIEQFF.

This chain uses TRBV15 with TRBJ2-2; 10 bases are shared with TRBD2. The CDR3 is 16 residues long. Trimming cost V 3 bases and J 0 bases; bases outside gene matches: 1. Per the germline V gene, CDR1 is LNHNV and CDR2 is YYDKDF (reference sequence). CDR3 sequence (DNA): TGTGCCACCAGCAGCGGACTAGCGGCGAACACCGGGGAGCTGTTTTTT. Its translation is CATSSGLAANTGELFF.

This clone was observed a handful of times. Other DNA sequences from this sample encode an identical CDR3 as well. The chain combines TRBV7-2 with TRBJ1-5; D is undetermined. V was trimmed by 4 bases and J by 4 bases, leaving 5 bases between them. CDR3 length equals 12 residues. Germline V gene sequence: CDR1 SGHTA, CDR2 FQGNSA. CDR3 in amino acids: CASSSFNQPQHF. For the CDR3, the DNA is TGTGCCAGCAGCTCCTTTAATCAGCCCCAGCATTTT.

The V gene is TRBV7-2, the J gene TRBJ2-7, with D perhaps TRBD1 or TRBD2 (5 bases each). V lost 6 bases, J lost 3 bases, and 21 bases lay in between. CDR1 is SGHTA and CDR2 is FQGNSA in the germline V gene. The CDR3 consists of 16 residues. As DNA, the CDR3 is TGTGCCAGCAGGGGACGGTCCAGCGATATATTCTACGAGCAGTACTTC. Residues: CASRGRSSDIFYEQYF.

The chain has TRBV19 and TRBJ2-5; TRBD2 aligns across 8 bases. The V gene's germline CDR1 is LNHDA and CDR2 SQIVND (reference sequence). The CDR3 is 16 residues long. After removal of 3 bases from V and 3 bases from J, the junction contained 9 bases not matched to a gene. The CDR3 reads CASSIQSGSLEETQYF. The CDR3 bases are TGTGCCAGTAGTATCCAAAGCGGGAGCTTGGAAGAGACCCAGTACTTC.

The genes are TRBV6-5 and TRBJ1-1; unclear D gene. The CDR3 length is 13 residues. Looked up from germline, CDR1 is MNHEY and CDR2 is SVGAGI. Trimming removed 2 bases from V and 3 bases from J, with 7 bases in between. The CDR3, as DNA: TGTGCCAGCAGTTACGGGAGCGACACTGAAGCTTTCTTT. It translates to CASSYGSDTEAFF.

The gene calls are TRBV14 and TRBJ2-5; 11 bases are shared with TRBD2. The end of the DNA is better explained by TRBJ2-7, so the J call may be wrong. The CDR3 has 15 amino acids. Germline CDR1 is SGHDN and CDR2 is FVKESK. CDR3 DNA sequence: TGTGCCAGCAGCCAAGGACTAGCGGGACGCTACGAGCAGTACTTC. It specifies CASSQGLAGRYEQYF.

The sample holds a few counts of this clone. The rearrangement uses TRBV18 and TRBJ1-2; the D gene is possibly TRBD1 (5 bases). From germline, CDR1 is KGHSH and CDR2 LQKENI. This CDR3 spans 14 amino acids. V lost 3 bases, J lost 6 bases, and 14 bases lay in between. The CDR3 sequence: CASSPLGARDGYTF. The CDR3 coding sequence is TGTGCCAGCTCACCTCTCGGGGCACGGGATGGCTACACCTTC. The full variable domain, rest sourced from reference TRBV18 and TRBJ1-2, is NAGVMQNPRHLVRRRGQEARLRCSPMKGHSHVYWYRQLPEEGLKFMVYLQKENIIDESGMPKERFSAEFPKEGPSILRIQQVVRGDSAAYFCASSPLGARDGYTFGSGTRLTVV.

The sample holds a few counts of this clone. The genes are TRBV7-9 and TRBJ1-2; 8 positions match TRBD1. Germline V gene data show CDR1 as SEHNR and CDR2 as FQNEAQ (reference sequence). The junction had 5 bases not matched to a gene; V was cut back by 8 bases and J by 6 bases. The CDR3 spans 12 residues. In nucleotides, the CDR3 is TGTGCCAGCGCGGTCAGGGGGCATGGCTACACCTTC. Its protein product is CASAVRGHGYTF.

A note on this clone: This CDR3 is also generated by other DNA sequences in the sample. This chain joins TRBV5-6 and TRBJ2-7; no reliable D call. Trimming left V 2 bases short and J 0 bases short, with 6 bases between. The CDR3 is 13 residues long. Germline assignment: CDR1 SGHDT and CDR2 YYEEEE. This CDR3 reads CASSFPNSYEQYF. The CDR3 bases are TGTGCCAGCAGCTTCCCGAACTCCTACGAGCAGTACTTC.

This clone came up a few times. This chain connects TRBV6-6 to TRBJ2-7, with D perhaps given as TRBD1 or TRBD2 (5 bases each). V dropped 6 bases and J dropped 5 bases, with 11 bases sitting between them. This CDR3 spans 12 amino acids. Germline CDR1 reads MNHNY; CDR2 reads SVGAGI (reference sequence). CDR3 region: CASRGTSNEQYF. CDR3 bases: TGTGCCAGCAGGGGGACCAGCAACGAGCAGTACTTC.

A few counts support this clone. The chain combines TRBV6-5 with TRBJ2-2; no reliable D call. CDR1 MNHEY and CDR2 SVGAGI come from the germline V gene. V lost 3 bases and J lost 6, with 5 bases in between. This CDR3 has 12 amino acids. DNA of the CDR3: TGTGCCAGCAGTTATCACCCCGGGGAGCTGTTTTTT. Its translation: CASSYHPGELFF.

This clone was recorded a few times. This same CDR3 is encoded by further DNA sequences in the sample. J is TRBJ1-1 and V is TRBV20-1; D unresolved. With 3 bases removed from V and 3 bases from J, the gap between germline ends came to 5 bases. This CDR3 comprises 11 residues. Looked up from germline, CDR1 is DFQATT and CDR2 is SNEGSKA (reference sequence). The chain's CDR3 is CSARRDTEAFF. The CDR3, as DNA: TGCAGTGCTAGGCGGGACACTGAAGCTTTCTTT.

This chain uses TRBV7-8 with TRBJ1-2, with 8 bases fitting TRBD1. Germline CDR1 reads SGHVS; CDR2 reads FQNEAQ. The CDR3 runs 18 residues. The V and J ends lost 5 bases and 3 bases, in that order; junction bases with no gene match: 17. CDR3 protein: CASSPYSRQGALDYGYTF. Here the CDR3 DNA reads TGTGCCAGCAGCCCTTACTCCCGCCAGGGGGCTCTGGACTATGGCTACACCTTC.

V usage is TRBV6-6 and J usage is TRBJ2-7, with D possibly TRBD2 on 7 matching bases. Germline V lookup: CDR1 MNHNY, CDR2 SVGAGI (reference sequence). Trimming removed 2 bases at V and 3 bases at J, with 14 bases between. The CDR3 has 15 amino acids. Here the CDR3 reads CASSYPGGAHYEQYF. The CDR3 nucleotides are TGTGCCAGCAGTTACCCTGGGGGGGCCCACTACGAGCAGTACTTC.